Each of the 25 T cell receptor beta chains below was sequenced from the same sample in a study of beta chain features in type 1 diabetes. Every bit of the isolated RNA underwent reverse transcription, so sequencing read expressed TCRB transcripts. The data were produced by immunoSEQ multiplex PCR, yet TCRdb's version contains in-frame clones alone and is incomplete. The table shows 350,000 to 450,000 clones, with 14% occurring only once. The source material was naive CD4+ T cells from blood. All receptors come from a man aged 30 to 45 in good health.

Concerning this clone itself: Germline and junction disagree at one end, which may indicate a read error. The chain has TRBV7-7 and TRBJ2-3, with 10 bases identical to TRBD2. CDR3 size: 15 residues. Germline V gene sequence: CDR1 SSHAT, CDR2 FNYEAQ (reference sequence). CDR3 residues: CASSAGLAGTDTQYF. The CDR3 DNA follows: TGTGCTAGCAGCGCTGGACTAGCGGGCACAGATACGCAGTATTTT. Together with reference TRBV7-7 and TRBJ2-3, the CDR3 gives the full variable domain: GAGVSQSPRYKVTKRGQDVTLRCDPISSHATLYWYQQALGQGPEFLTYFNYEAQPDKSGLPSDRFSAERPEGSISTLTIQRTEQRDSAMYRCASSAGLAGTDTQYFGPGTRLTVL.

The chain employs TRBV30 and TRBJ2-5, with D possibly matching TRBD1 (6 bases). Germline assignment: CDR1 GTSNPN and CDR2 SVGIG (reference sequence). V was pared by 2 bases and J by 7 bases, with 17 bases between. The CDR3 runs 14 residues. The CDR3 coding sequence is TGTGCCTGGAGTATGGATAGGGGCAGGGGGACCCAGTACTTC. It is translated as CAWSMDRGRGTQYF.

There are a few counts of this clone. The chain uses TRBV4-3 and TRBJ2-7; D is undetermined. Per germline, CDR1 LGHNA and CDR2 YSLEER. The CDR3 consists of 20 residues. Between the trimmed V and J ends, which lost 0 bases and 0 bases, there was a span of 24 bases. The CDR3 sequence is CASSQEDGRVRRDFSYEQYV. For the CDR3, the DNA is TGCGCCAGCAGCCAAGAGGACGGAAGAGTCCGTAGGGATTTCTCCTACGAGCAGTACGTC.

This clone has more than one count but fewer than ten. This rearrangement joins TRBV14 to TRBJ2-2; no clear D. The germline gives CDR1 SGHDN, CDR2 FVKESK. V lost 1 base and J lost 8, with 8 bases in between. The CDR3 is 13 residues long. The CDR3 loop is CASSQVTAGELFF. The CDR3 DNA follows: TGTGCCAGCAGCCAAGTAACAGCAGGGGAGCTGTTTTTT.

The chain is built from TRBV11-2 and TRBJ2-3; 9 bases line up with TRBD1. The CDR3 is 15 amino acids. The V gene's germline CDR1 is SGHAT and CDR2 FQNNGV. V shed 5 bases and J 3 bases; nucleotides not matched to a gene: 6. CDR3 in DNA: TGTGCCAGCAGCGAACAGGGGGCTGTAACAGATACGCAGTATTTT. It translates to CASSEQGAVTDTQYF.

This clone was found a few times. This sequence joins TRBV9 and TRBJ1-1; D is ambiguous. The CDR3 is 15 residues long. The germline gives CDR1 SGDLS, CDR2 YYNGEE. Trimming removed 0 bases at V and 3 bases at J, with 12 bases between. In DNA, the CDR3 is TGTGCCAGCAGCGTAGGTGTCGCCCGGGACACTGAAGCTTTCTTT. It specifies CASSVGVARDTEAFF.

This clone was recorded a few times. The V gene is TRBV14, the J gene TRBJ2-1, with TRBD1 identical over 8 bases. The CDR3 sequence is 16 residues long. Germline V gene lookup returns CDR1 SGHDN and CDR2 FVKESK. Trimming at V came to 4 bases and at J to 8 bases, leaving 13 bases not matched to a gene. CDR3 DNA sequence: TGTGCCAGCAGCCCTAACCATCGGACAGGGCGCGATGAGCAGTTCTTC. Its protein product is CASSPNHRTGRDEQFF.

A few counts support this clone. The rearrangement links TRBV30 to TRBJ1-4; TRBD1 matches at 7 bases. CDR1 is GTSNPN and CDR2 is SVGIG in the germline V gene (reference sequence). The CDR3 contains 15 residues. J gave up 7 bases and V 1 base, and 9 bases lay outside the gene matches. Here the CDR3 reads CAWSGTTGVGEKLFF. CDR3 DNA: TGTGCCTGGAGTGGCACTACAGGGGTCGGTGAAAAACTGTTTTTT.

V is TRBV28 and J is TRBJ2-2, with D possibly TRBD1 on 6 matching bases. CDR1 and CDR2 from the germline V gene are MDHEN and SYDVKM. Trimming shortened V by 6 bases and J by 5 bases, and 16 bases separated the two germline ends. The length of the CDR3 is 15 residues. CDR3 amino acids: CASRGTGWTTGELFF. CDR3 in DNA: TGTGCCAGCAGGGGAACAGGGTGGACGACCGGGGAGCTGTTTTTT.

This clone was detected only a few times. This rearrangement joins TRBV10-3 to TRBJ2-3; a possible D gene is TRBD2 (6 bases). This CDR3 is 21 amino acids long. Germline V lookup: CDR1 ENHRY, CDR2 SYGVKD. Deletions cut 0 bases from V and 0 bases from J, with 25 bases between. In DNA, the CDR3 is TGTGCCATCAGTGAGTCGGGGGGACGCGGGTCATCGGCGGCCAGCACAGATACGCAGTATTTT. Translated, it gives CAISESGGRGSSAASTDTQYF.

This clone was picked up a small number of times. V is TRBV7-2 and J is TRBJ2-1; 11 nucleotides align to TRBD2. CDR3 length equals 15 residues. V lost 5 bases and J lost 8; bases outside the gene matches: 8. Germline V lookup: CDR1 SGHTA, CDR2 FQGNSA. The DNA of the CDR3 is TGTGCCAGCAGCGAGACTCGACTAGCGGGGCATGAGCAGTTCTTC. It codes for CASSETRLAGHEQFF.

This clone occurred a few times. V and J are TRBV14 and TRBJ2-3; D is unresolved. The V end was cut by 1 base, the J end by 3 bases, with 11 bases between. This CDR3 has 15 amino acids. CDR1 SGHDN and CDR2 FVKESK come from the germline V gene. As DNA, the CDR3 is TGTGCCAGCAGCCAAGCTGGAATTCGGACAGATACGCAGTATTTT. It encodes CASSQAGIRTDTQYF.

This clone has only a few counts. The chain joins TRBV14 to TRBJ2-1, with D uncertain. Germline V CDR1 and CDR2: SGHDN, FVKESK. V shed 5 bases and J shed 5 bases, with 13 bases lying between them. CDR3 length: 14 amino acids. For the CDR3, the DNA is TGTGCCAGCAGCATACTCGGAAATAACAATGAGCAGTTCTTC. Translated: CASSILGNNNEQFF.

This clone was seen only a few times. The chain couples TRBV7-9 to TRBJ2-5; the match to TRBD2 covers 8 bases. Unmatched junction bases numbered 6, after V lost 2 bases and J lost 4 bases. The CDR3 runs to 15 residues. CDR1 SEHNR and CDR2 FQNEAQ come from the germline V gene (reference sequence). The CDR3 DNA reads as TGTGCCAGCAGCTTACCAGCGGGAGCTACAGAGACCCAGTACTTC. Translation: CASSLPAGATETQYF.

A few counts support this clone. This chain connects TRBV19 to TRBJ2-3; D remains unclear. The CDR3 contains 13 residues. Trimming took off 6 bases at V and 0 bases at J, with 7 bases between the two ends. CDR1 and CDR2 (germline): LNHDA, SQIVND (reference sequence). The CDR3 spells CASRWGSTDTQYF. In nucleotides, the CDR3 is TGTGCCAGTAGGTGGGGAAGCACAGATACGCAGTATTTT. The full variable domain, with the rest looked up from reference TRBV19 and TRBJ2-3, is DGGITQSPKYLFRKEGQNVTLSCEQNLNHDAMYWYRQDPGQGLRLIYYSQIVNDFQKGDIAEGYSVSREKKESFPLTVTSAQKNPTAFYLCASRWGSTDTQYFGPGTRLTVL.

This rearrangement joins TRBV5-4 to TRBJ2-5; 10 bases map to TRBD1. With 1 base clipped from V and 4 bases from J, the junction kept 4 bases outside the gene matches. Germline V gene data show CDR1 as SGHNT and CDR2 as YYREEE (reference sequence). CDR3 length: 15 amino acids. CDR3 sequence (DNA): TGTGCCAGCAGCTTGCAGACAGGGGGCCGAGAGACCCAGTACTTC. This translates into CASSLQTGGRETQYF.

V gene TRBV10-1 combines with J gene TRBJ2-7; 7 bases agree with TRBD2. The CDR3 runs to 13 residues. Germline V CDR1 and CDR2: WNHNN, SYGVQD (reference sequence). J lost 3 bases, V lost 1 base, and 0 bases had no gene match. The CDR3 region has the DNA TGCGCCAGCAGTGAGTTAGCGGGCTACGAGCAGTACTTC. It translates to CASSELAGYEQYF.

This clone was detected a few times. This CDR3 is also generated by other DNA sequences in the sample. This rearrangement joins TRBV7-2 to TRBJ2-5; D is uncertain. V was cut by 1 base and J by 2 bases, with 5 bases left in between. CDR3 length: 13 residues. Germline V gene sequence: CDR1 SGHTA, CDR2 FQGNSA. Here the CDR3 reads CASSLGLQETQYF. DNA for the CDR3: TGTGCCAGCAGCTTAGGGCTGCAAGAGACCCAGTACTTC.

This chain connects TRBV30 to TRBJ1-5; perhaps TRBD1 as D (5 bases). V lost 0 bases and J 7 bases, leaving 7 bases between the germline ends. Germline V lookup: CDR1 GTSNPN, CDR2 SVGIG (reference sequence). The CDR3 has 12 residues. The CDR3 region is CAWSVQGQPQHF. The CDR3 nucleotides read TGTGCCTGGAGTGTTCAGGGACAGCCCCAGCATTTT.

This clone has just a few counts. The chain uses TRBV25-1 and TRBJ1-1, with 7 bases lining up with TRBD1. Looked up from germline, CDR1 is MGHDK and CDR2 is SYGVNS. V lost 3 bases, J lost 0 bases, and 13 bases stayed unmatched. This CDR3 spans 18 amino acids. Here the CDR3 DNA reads TGTGCCAGCAGTGAGATGTCTCAGGGGGGAACGATGAACACTGAAGCTTTCTTT. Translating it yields CASSEMSQGGTMNTEAFF.

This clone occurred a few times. The CDR3, as DNA: TGTGCCAGCAGCCCGTTGACAGGAGAAAAACTGTTTTTT. Amino acid sequence: CASSPLTGEKLFF. The chain combines TRBV7-9 with TRBJ1-4; possible D gene TRBD1, 6 bases. Germline V gene lookup returns CDR1 SEHNR and CDR2 FQNEAQ (reference sequence). The V end lost 5 bases, the J end lost 8 bases, and 12 bases lay between the germline ends. The length of the CDR3 is 13 residues.

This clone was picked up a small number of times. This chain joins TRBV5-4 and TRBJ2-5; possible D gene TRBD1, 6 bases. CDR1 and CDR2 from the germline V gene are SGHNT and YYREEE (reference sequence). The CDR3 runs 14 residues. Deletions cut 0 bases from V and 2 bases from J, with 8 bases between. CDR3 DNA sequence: TGTGCCAGCAGCTTGGCCGGGACACAAGAGACCCAGTACTTC. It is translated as CASSLAGTQETQYF.

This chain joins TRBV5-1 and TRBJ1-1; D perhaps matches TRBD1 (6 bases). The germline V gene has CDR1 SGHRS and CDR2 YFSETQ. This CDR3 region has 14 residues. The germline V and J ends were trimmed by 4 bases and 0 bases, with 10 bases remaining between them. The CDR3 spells CASSPRTVNTEAFF. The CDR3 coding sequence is TGCGCCAGCAGCCCCCGGACAGTGAACACTGAAGCTTTCTTT.

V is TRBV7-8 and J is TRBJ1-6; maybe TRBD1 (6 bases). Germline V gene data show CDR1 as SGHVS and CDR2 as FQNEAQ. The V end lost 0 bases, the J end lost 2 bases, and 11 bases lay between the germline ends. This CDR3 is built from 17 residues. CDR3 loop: CASSLARGGTYNSPLHF. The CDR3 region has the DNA TGTGCCAGCAGCTTAGCCAGGGGTGGTACCTATAATTCACCCCTCCACTTT.

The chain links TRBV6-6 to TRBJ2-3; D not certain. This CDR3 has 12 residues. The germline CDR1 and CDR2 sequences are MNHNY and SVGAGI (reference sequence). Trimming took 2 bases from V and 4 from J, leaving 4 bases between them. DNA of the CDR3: TGTGCCAGCAGTTACGTGGCAGATACGCAGTATTTT. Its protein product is CASSYVADTQYF.